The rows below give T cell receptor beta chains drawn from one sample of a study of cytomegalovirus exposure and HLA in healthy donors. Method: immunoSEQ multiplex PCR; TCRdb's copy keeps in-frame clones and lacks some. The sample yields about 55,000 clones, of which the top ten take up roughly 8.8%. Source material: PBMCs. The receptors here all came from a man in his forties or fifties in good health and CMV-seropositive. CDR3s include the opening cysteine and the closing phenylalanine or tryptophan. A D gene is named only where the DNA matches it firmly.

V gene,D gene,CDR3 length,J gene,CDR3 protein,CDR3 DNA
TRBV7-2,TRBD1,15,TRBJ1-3,CASSLRDSSGNTIYF,TGTGCCAGCAGCCTTAGGGACAGCTCTGGAAACACCATATATTTT
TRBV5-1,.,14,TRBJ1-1,CASSATTGPTEAFF,TGCGCCAGCAGCGCGACCACAGGGCCCACTGAAGCTTTCTTT
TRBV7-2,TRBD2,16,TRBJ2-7,CASSFDSGRAGYEQYF,TGTGCCAGCAGCTTCGATAGCGGGAGGGCCGGGTACGAGCAGTACTTC
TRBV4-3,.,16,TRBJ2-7,CASSQGPVSGVREQYF,TGCGCCAGCAGCCAAGGTCCTGTCAGCGGAGTTCGGGAGCAGTACTTC
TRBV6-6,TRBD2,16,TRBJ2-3,CASSSTSGGPGDTQYF,TGTGCCAGCAGTTCCACTAGCGGGGGGCCCGGGGATACGCAGTATTTT
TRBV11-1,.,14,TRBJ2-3,CASSSPVFLNTQYF,TGTGCCAGCAGCTCCCCGGTCTTTCTCAATACGCAGTATTTT
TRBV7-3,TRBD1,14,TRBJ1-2,CASSFNWTGYGYTF,TGTGCCAGCAGCTTTAACTGGACAGGGTATGGCTACACCTTC
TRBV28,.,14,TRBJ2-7,CASSLGGGNYEQYF,TGTGCCAGCAGTTTGGGAGGGGGAAACTACGAGCAGTACTTC
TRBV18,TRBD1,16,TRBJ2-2,CASSPPGTENTGELFF,TGTGCCAGCTCACCACCCGGGACAGAGAACACCGGGGAGCTGTTTTTT
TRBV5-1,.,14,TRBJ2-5,CASSFDSNQETQYF,TGCGCCAGCAGCTTTGACAGTAACCAAGAGACCCAGTACTTC
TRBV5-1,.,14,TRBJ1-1,CASSPSPTGMGSFF,TGCGCCAGCAGCCCTTCTCCGACAGGTATGGGATCTTTCTTT
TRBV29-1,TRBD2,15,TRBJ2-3,CSVGLAGGPTDKQYF,TGCAGCGTAGGACTAGCGGGGGGTCCCACAGATAAGCAGTATTTT
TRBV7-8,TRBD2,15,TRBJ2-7,CASSFSGASSYEQYF,TGTGCCAGCAGCTTTAGCGGGGCGAGCTCCTACGAGCAGTACTTC
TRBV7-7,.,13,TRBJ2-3,CASSLEGWDTQYF,TGTGCTAGCAGCTTAGAGGGGTGGGATACGCAGTATTTT
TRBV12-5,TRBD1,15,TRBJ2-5,CASGLVQTGWETQYF,TGTGCTAGTGGTTTGGTACAGACAGGGTGGGAGACCCAGTACTTC
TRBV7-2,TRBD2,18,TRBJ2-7,CASSSLAWSAGPAYEQYF,TGTGCCAGCAGCTCATTGGCGTGGTCAGCGGGGCCAGCCTACGAGCAGTACTTC
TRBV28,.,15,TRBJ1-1,CASSLGAPLSTEAFF,TGTGCCAGCAGTTTGGGGGCCCCACTGAGCACTGAAGCCTTCTTT
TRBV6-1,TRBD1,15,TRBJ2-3,CASILTGSRTDTQYF,TGTGCCAGCATCCTGACAGGGAGTAGGACAGATACGCAGTATTTT
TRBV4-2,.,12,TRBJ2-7,CASSRPDSEQYF,TGTGCCAGCAGCCGGCCCGATTCCGAGCAGTACTTC
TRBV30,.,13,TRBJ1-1,CASTAQGNTEAFF,TGTGCCTCGACCGCCCAGGGAAACACTGAAGCTTTCTTT
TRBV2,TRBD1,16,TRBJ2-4,CASKGQGAVGKNIQYF,TGTGCCAGCAAGGGACAGGGGGCCGTAGGCAAAAACATTCAGTACTTC
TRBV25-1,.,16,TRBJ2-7,CASSESAGVSSYEQYF,TGTGCCAGCAGTGAATCCGCAGGGGTTAGCTCCTACGAGCAGTACTTC
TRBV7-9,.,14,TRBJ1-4,CASSAGRGNEKLFF,TGTGCCAGCAGCGCGGGGAGGGGGAATGAAAAACTGTTTTTT
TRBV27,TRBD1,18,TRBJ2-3,CASSPRTGLGSHTDTQYF,TGTGCCAGCAGTCCAAGGACAGGGCTGGGCTCCCACACAGATACGCAGTATTTT
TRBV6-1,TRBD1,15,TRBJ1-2,CASSDPGQSLRGYTF,TGTGCCAGCAGTGACCCGGGACAGTCGCTTCGGGGCTACACCTTC
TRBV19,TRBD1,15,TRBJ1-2,CASRDRGTLLYGYTF,TGTGCCAGCCGGGACAGGGGGACCCTCCTCTATGGCTACACCTTC
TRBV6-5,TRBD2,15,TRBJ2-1,CASSRAGGSYNEQFF,TGTGCCAGCAGCCGAGCGGGAGGGTCCTACAATGAGCAGTTCTTC
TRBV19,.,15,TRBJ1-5,CASRRRGGGNQPQHF,TGTGCCAGTAGACGACGAGGGGGGGGCAATCAGCCCCAGCATTTT
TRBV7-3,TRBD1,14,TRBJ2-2,CASSLQGAVGELFF,TGTGCCAGCAGCCTGCAGGGGGCGGTCGGGGAGCTGTTTTTT
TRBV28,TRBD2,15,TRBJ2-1,CASSLRAGTRNEQFF,TGTGCCAGCAGTTTACGAGCGGGAACGAGGAATGAGCAGTTCTTC
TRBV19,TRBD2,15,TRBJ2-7,CASSARLAGAGEQYF,TGTGCCAGTAGTGCCCGTCTAGCGGGAGCTGGCGAGCAGTACTTC
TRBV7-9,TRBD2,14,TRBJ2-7,CASSLTSGGYEQYF,TGTGCCAGCAGCCTTACTAGCGGGGGTTACGAGCAGTACTTC
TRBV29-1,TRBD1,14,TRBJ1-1,CSVERQGLNTEAFF,TGCAGCGTAGAAAGACAGGGATTAAACACTGAAGCTTTCTTT
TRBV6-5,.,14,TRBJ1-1,CASSYSGEATEAFF,TGTGCCAGCAGTTACTCTGGGGAGGCCACTGAAGCTTTCTTT
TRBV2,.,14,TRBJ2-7,CASSESGGGYEQYF,TGTGCCAGCAGTGAGTCGGGGGGCGGATACGAGCAGTACTTC
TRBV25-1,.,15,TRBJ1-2,CASSAPRESRYGYTF,TGTGCCAGCAGTGCCCCCAGGGAATCCCGCTATGGCTACACCTTC
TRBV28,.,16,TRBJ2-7,CASSLTGSPSSYEQYF,TGTGCCAGCAGCTTAACTGGGAGCCCTAGCTCCTACGAGCAGTACTTC
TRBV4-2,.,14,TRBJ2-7,CASSSPGHLYEQYF,TGTGCCAGCAGCTCTCCGGGACACCTCTACGAGCAGTACTTC
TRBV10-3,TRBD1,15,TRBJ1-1,CAISAGRGPDTEAFF,TGTGCCATCAGTGCAGGCAGGGGGCCGGACACTGAAGCTTTCTTT
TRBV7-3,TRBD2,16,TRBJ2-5,CASSQSTSGRVETQYF,TGTGCCAGCAGCCAATCGACTAGCGGGAGAGTTGAGACCCAGTACTTC
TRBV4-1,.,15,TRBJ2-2,CASSPRTVDTGELFF,TGCGCCAGCAGCCCCCGGACAGTAGACACCGGGGAGCTGTTTTTT
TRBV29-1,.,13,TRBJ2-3,CSVEAFSTDTQYF,TGCAGCGTTGAGGCTTTCTCCACAGATACGCAGTATTTT
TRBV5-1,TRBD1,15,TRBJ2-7,CASSRSRDRGYEQYF,TGCGCCAGCAGCCGAAGCCGGGACAGGGGATACGAGCAGTACTTC
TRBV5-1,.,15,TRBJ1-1,CASSLDSGDVTEAFF,TGCGCCAGCAGCTTGGATTCAGGGGATGTCACTGAAGCTTTCTTT
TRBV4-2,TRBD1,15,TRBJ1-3,CASTGTGGSGNTIYF,TGTGCCAGCACCGGGACAGGGGGATCTGGAAACACCATATATTTT